This entry describes one T cell receptor (beta chain). Clones were read by immunoSEQ multiplex PCR, and TCRdb kept only the in-frame ones, dropping some. Among 490,000 or so clones listed, roughly 90% were seen once. The CDR3 totals 14 residues. The cohort comprised adults aged about 18 to 89 years residing in about two dozen US areas. Participant reports of clinical history set cohort assignment. Donors in Cohort 3 who had recovered were those with two negative PCRs, healthcare professional clearance, or resolution of their symptoms. These data are taken from a study of blood T cell repertoires in COVID-19. About the study: PBMCs, B-cell-depleted T cells, or T cells were the source of the cDNA or gDNA that made up the material.

This TCR was sampled from a woman aged 40 to 50 who had recovered from COVID-19. V and J are TRBV21-1 and TRBJ1-3; the tabulated D call, TRBD1, remains unverified against the DNA. TRBV21-1 corresponds to a pseudogene. Material for sequencing was PBMCs or T cells enriched from blood (not recorded which). The CDR3 protein is CALRVAGPGNTIYF. The CDR3 coding sequence is TGTGCCCTTAGAGTGGCAGGTCCAGGAAACACCATATATTTT.